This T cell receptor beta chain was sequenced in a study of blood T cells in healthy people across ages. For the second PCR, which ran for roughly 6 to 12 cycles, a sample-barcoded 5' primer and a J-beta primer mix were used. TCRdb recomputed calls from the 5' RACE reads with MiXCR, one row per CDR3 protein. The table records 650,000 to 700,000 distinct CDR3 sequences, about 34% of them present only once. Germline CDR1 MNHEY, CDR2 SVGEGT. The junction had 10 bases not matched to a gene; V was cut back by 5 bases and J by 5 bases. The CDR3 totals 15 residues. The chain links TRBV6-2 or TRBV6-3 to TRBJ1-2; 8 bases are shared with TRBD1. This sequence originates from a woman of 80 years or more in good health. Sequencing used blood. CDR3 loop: CASSDRGGSSYGYTF. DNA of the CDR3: TGTGCCAGCAGTGACAGGGGAGGGAGTTCATATGGCTACACCTTC.